The source of this T cell receptor beta chain is a study of shared clonotypes between healthy human individuals. The donor population consisted of healthy HIV-negative adults with no recent acute infections or vaccinations. CD4+ cells were split into CD45RA+ naive and CD45RA-negative memory subsets. Trimming took 4 bases from V and 0 from J; bases not matched to a gene: 7. CDR3 length: 16 residues. Per the germline V gene, CDR1 is SGDLS and CDR2 is YYNGEE. Genomic DNA of each subset was evenly split across several immunoSEQ plates. Libraries were prepared by immunoSEQ multiplex PCR; TCRdb keeps only in-frame clonotypes and omits some of them. Of 2 million to 2.5 million clones listed, 85% to 95% were seen once; the top ten hold about 0.41%.

The source is a man aged 18 to 30 in good health. Some clones in this sample may be carry-over from other donors' samples. The chain recombines TRBV9 with TRBJ1-3; 7 nucleotides agree with TRBD1. Material for sequencing was naive CD4+ T cells from PBMCs. Documented subset: CD45RA+ positively selected. CDR3 coding DNA: TGTGCCAGCAGCCAGGTGGACAGGTTCTCTGGAAACACCATATATTTT. Its protein is CASSQVDRFSGNTIYF.